The T cell receptor (beta chain) described here comes from a study of CD8 T cells in ankylosing spondylitis. This CDR3 region has 13 residues. The V gene's germline CDR1 is MNHEY and CDR2 SVGEGT. Trimming pared 2 bases from V and 6 bases from J, leaving 9 bases between. This clonotype was seen more than once but under ten times. Each CDR3 protein is one row after TCRdb ran MiXCR on the 5' RACE reads. The table shows about 250,000 distinct CDR3 sequences, with over 15% occurring only once. The clonotype originates from a male donor with ankylosing spondylitis or in good health (not recorded which). V gene TRBV6-2 or TRBV6-3 combines with J gene TRBJ2-3; TRBD2 is a possible D gene (6 bases). Material for sequencing was blood, either unsorted or a sorted T cell fraction (not recorded which). The CDR3 protein is CASSYAGWDTQYF. The DNA for the CDR3 is TGTGCCAGCAGTTACGCGGGATGGGATACGCAGTATTTT.